Presented here are 16 T cell receptor beta chains from one specimen sequenced in a study of breast tumors, draining lymph nodes, adjacent tissues. TCRdb analysed the multiplex PCR reads with MiXCR anew, one entry per CDR3 protein. Of under 35,000 distinct CDR3 sequences listed, over 55% are singletons. The sample taken for sequencing was breast tumor tissue. The origin of the receptors is a female donor with breast cancer. Some clones in this sample may be carry-over from other donors' samples.

By proportion, this clonotype is medium-sized. The chain links TRBV20-1 to TRBJ1-2, with 8 positions matching TRBD1. The germline CDR1 and CDR2 sequences are DFQATT and SNEGSKA (reference sequence). CDR3 length: 14 amino acids. V dropped 4 bases and J dropped 4; count of bases not matched to a gene: 8. CDR3 nucleotides: TGCAGTGCTATGGGCAGGGGGCAAATCTATGGCTACACCTTC. This encodes CSAMGRGQIYGYTF.

This clonotype is labeled as medium-sized. This sequence joins TRBV7-9 and TRBJ2-7, with TRBD2 identical over 10 bases. V gave up 6 bases and J gave up 2 bases; unmatched junction bases: 7. Germline values: CDR1 SEHNR, CDR2 FQNEAQ (reference sequence). This CDR3 has 15 residues. The CDR3 DNA reads TGTGCCAGCAGTCCACTAGCGGGGAGAACCTACGAGCAGTACTTC. Encoded protein: CASSPLAGRTYEQYF.

The genes are TRBV5-1 and TRBJ1-2; a possible D gene is TRBD1 (5 bases). The CDR3 consists of 12 residues. CDR1 and CDR2 from the germline V gene are SGHRS and YFSETQ. The V gene lost 6 bases and the J gene lost 6 bases, with 12 bases spanning the gap. CDR3 sequence (DNA): TGCGCCAGCATGGGGGAAGAGGATGGCTACACCTTC. Protein: CASMGEEDGYTF.

The chain has TRBV10-3 and TRBJ2-7, with 8 positions matching TRBD1. The CDR3 runs 12 residues. Trimming cost V 11 bases and J 1 base; bases outside gene matches: 4. Germline V gene data show CDR1 as ENHRY and CDR2 as SYGVKD. As DNA, the CDR3 is TGTGCCTGCGGACAGGGTTCCTACGAGCAGTACTTC. Translation gives CACGQGSYEQYF.

This clonotype was seen ten or more times. A read error is possible here, since a much larger clone lies one base away. V is TRBV5-4 and J is TRBJ2-3; TRBD1 or TRBD2 may be the D gene (5 bases each). The CDR3 has 15 residues. CDR1 is SGHNT and CDR2 is YYREEE in the germline V gene (reference sequence). CDR3: CASSLGPGSTDTRYF. The CDR3 nucleotides are TGTGCCAGCAGCTTGGGCCCAGGGAGCACAGATACGCGGTATTTT.

The chain couples TRBV20-1 to TRBJ2-5; TRBD2 matches at 7 bases. V shed 6 bases and J 5 bases; nucleotides not matched to a gene: 6. The germline V gene has CDR1 DFQATT and CDR2 SNEGSKA (reference sequence). The CDR3 covers 12 residues. CDR3: CSANAAGETQYF. Written as DNA, the CDR3 is TGCAGTGCCAACGCAGCGGGGGAGACCCAGTACTTC.

This clonotype came up many times. V usage is TRBV30 and J usage is TRBJ1-3, with D possibly matching TRBD1 (6 bases). Between the trimmed V and J ends, which lost 2 bases and 4 bases, there was a span of 12 bases. Germline lookup yields CDR1 GTSNPN and CDR2 SVGIG (reference sequence). The CDR3 is 14 residues long. CDR3 DNA: TGTGCCTGGAGTACGGCAGGGGTCGGAAACACCATATATTTT. It yields the protein CAWSTAGVGNTIYF.

This chain links TRBV5-1 with TRBJ2-7; TRBD2 matches 14 bases. V was pared by 0 bases and J by 7 bases, with 12 bases of the junction left unmatched. Germline CDR1 is SGHRS and CDR2 is YFSETQ. The CDR3 loop spans 18 amino acids. This CDR3 is CASSLEHLGLAGGWEQYF. In DNA form, the CDR3 reads TGCGCCAGCAGCTTGGAACATCTCGGACTAGCGGGAGGCTGGGAGCAGTACTTC.

This clonotype was observed a few times. The CDR3 carries no conserved terminal phenylalanine or tryptophan, so it likely arises from a read error. The V gene is TRBV10-3, the J gene TRBJ2-5; the match to TRBD2 covers 8 bases. The CDR3 consists of 16 residues. The germline V gene encodes CDR1 ENHRY and CDR2 SYGVKD. The junction had 18 bases not matched to a gene; V was cut back by 11 bases and J by 4 bases. CDR3 region: CAFAAPPGGARETQYL. DNA for the CDR3: TGTGCCTTCGCCGCCCCGCCGGGGGGGGCCAGAGAGACCCAGTACCTC.

CDR3 in DNA: TGTGCCACCAGCAATCCGAGTAGGCCTGCGCGATGGGGGTCAGATACGCAGTATTTT. It yields the protein CATSNPSRPARWGSDTQYF. V gene TRBV15 combines with J gene TRBJ2-3; D might be TRBD1 or TRBD2, each matching 5 bases. From germline, CDR1 is LNHNV and CDR2 YYDKDF (reference sequence). The CDR3 loop spans 19 amino acids. V lost 4 bases and J 4 bases, leaving 27 bases between the germline ends. The full variable domain, completed using reference TRBV15 and TRBJ2-3, is DAMVIQNPRYQVTQFGKPVTLSCSQTLNHNVMYWYQQKSSQAPKLLFHYYDKDFNNEADTPDNFQSRRPNTSFCFLDIRSPGLGDTAMYLCATSNPSRPARWGSDTQYFGPGTRLTVL.

This chain uses TRBV20-1 with TRBJ2-3; D remains ambiguous. V lost 6 bases, J lost 4 bases, and 11 bases lay in between. The length of the CDR3 is 12 residues. CDR1 is DFQATT, CDR2 SNEGSKA, per germline (reference sequence). The CDR3 sequence: CSASWMPDTQYF. CDR3 bases: TGCAGTGCCTCCTGGATGCCAGATACGCAGTATTTT.

The V gene is TRBV24-1, the J gene TRBJ2-5; 7 bases align to TRBD1. The CDR3 is 14 residues long. J was trimmed by 6 bases and V by 7 bases; bases with no gene match: 10. CDR1 and CDR2 from the germline V gene are KGHDR and SFDVKD. CDR3 in DNA: TGTGCCACCAGACCCCGGGACAGTCGTAAGACCCAGTACTTC. It codes for CATRPRDSRKTQYF.

This clonotype was counted at least ten times. Relative to the germline gene, one junction end is altered; a read error may explain this. The chain employs TRBV7-8 and TRBJ1-2; TRBD1 is a possible D gene (6 bases). The CDR3 totals 15 residues. The germline V gene has CDR1 SGHVS and CDR2 FQNEAQ. The CDR3 DNA reads TGTGCCAGCAGCTCCCGGGGGCTCAATAACTATGGCTACCCCTTC. Its translation: CASSSRGLNNYGYPF. Together with reference TRBV7-8 and TRBJ1-2, the CDR3 gives the full variable domain: GAGVSQSPRYKVAKRGQDVALRCDPISGHVSLFWYQQALGQGPEFLTYFQNEAQLDKSGLPSDRFFAERPEGSVSTLKIQRTQQEDSAVYLCASSSRGLNNYGYPFGSGTRLTVV.

The rearrangement links TRBV4-1 to TRBJ2-7; a weak D match, TRBD1 (5 bases). The CDR3 has 16 amino acids. The V gene's germline CDR1 is MGHRA and CDR2 YSYEKL. The V end lost 0 bases, the J end lost 3 bases, and 15 bases lay between the germline ends. CDR3 in DNA: TGCGCCAGCAGCCAAGAAGACACAGGTCCCCTCTACGAGCAGTACTTC. Its protein product is CASSQEDTGPLYEQYF.

The chain combines TRBV19 with TRBJ2-1; D may be TRBD1 (6 bases). The CDR3 consists of 11 residues. The V end lost 2 bases, the J end lost 16 bases, and 12 bases lay between the germline ends. Looked up from germline, CDR1 is LNHDA and CDR2 is SQIVND (reference sequence). This CDR3 reads CASSITGSLFF. The CDR3, as DNA: TGTGCCAGTAGTATAACAGGGTCCCTATTCTTC.

V usage is TRBV7-3 and J usage is TRBJ2-3; D could derive from TRBD1 or TRBD2 (7 bases each). The germline V gene has CDR1 SGHTA and CDR2 FQGTGA. Between the trimmed V and J ends, which lost 5 bases and 0 bases, there was a span of 18 bases. The CDR3 length is 17 residues. The CDR3 DNA reads as TGTGCCAGCAGCCTACAGGGGCGGGGGACTAGCACAGATACGCAGTATTTT. Amino acids: CASSLQGRGTSTDTQYF.